What follows is one TCR beta chain and its context. What it binds is not known. Source study methods: ImmunoSEQ only sent back junction sequences with no quality scores, so filtering was done differently. Measured with immunoSEQ multiplex PCR; TCRdb has only the in-frame clones, and not every one. For V, J and clone size, that table is used; D and trimming come from the DNA. In the table there are millions of clones, approximately 94% of which are singletons. V was clipped by 1 base and J by 0 bases, with 11 bases between them. The CDR3 spans 16 residues. Germline V lookup: CDR1 SGHRS, CDR2 YFSETQ. The sample originates from a study of shared clonotypes between healthy human individuals. Regarding the study as a whole: A handful of donors showed sharing of approximately 5% of naive CD4 clonotypes. Represented diversity, genetic and exposure-history alike, was limited by few donors. Estimated richness values were generally larger in naive subsets than in memory subsets.

The TCR originated in a man aged 18-30 years in good health. J is TRBJ1-3 and V is TRBV5-1, with D maybe TRBD1 (5 bases). Source material: naive CD4+ T cells sorted from blood. Documented subset: CD45RA+ positively selected. The DNA for the CDR3 is TGCGCCAGCAGCTTGATCCCTCAGGGCTCTGGAAACACCATATATTTT. This encodes CASSLIPQGSGNTIYF.